This T cell receptor beta chain was observed in a study of T cells after yellow fever vaccination. Study as a whole: Those fractions that held only low numbers of cells were prepared using the SMART-Seq v4 Ultra Low Input RNA kit.

This clonotype was found many times. Study-level findings and limits: Re-detected after boosting: most primary clones, 96% of CD4 and roughly 88% of CD8.

TCRdb reprocessed the 5' RACE reads with MiXCR, giving one entry per CDR3 protein. The table has about 45,000 distinct CDR3 sequences, under 8% seen once; the top ten hold 15%. Source: CD8+ T cells not binding an NS4B(214-222) dextramer, sorted from PBMCs, taken 45 days after the yellow fever booster vaccination. This receptor was obtained from a man aged 30 to 39 who received the YFV17D yellow fever vaccine.

This CDR3 reads CSAVGHSVSTEAFF. In nucleotides, the CDR3 is TGCAGTGCTGTAGGTCACAGCGTGAGCACTGAAGCTTTCTTT. V usage is TRBV20-1 and J usage is TRBJ1-1; no clear D. The germline V gene has CDR1 DFQATT and CDR2 SNEGSKA (reference sequence). Trimming took 5 bases from V and 4 from J, leaving 17 bases between them. This CDR3 region has 14 residues.